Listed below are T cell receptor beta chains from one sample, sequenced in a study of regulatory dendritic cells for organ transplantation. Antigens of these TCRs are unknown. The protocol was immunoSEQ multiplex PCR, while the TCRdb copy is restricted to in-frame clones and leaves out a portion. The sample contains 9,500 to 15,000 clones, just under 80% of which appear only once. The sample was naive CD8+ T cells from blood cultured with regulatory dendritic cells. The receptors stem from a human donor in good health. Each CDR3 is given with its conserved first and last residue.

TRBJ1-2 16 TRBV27 CASSPSTGTGNYGYTF
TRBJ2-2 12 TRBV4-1 CASSQPGGELFF
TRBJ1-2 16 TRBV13 CASSSRAPTGGEGHTF
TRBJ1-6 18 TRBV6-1 CASSEAADRFSYNSPLHF
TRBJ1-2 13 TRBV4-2 CASSQDANGGYTF
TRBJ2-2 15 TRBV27 CASSLSYRGKRELFF
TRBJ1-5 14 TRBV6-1 CASSEYRTSQPQHF
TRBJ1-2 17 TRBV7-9 CASSPGGGTGFTYGYTF
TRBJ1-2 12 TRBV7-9 CASSPQNYGYTF
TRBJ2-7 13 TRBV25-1 CASTGTDWYEQYF
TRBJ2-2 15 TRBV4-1 CASSQGPGLTGELFF
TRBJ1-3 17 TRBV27 CASRQGTGTYSGNTIYF
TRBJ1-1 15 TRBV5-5 CASSLDDSRVAEAFF
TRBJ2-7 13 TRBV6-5 CASSYSDTSEQYF
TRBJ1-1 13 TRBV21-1 CASSRGQTTEAFF
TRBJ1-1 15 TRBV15 CATSRDRGRATEAFF
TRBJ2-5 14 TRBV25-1 CASSEWDSQETQYF
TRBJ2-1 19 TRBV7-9 CASSLEWVAGGPIYNEQFF
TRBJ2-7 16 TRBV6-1 CASSEATGQGSYEQYF
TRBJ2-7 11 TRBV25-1 CASRTAYEQYF
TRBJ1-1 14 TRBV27 CASSFAHLNTEAFF
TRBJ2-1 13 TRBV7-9 CASSADSYNEQFF
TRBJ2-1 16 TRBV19 CASSVDRPSSYNEQFF
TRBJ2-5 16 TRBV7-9 CASSLIAYDSQETQYF
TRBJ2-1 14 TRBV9 CASSPDRGHNEQFF
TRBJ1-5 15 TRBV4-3 CASSQQETGYQPQHF
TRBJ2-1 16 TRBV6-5 CASSWTSGGRNNEQFF
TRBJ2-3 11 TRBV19 CASRRADTQYF
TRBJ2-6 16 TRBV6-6 CASTLTPISGANVLTF
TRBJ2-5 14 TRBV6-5 CASSTGTAGETQYF
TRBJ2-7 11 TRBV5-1 CASSQNSEQYF
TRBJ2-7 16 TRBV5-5 CASSARGGQSSYEQYF
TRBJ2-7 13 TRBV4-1 CASSLTESYEQYF
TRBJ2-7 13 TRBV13 CASSLGLAGEQYF
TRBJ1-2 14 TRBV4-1 CASSQVGGPFGYTF
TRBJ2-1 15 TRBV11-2 CASSPGQGNYNEQFF
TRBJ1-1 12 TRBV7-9 CASTYRATEAFF
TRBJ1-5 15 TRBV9 CASSETGGNNQPQHF
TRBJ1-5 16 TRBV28 CASSLWPRLGNQPQHF
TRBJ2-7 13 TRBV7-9 CASSAGLLYEQYF
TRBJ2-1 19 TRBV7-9 CASSDPGTSGGRAYNEQFF
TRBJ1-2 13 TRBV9 CASKDRDGDGYTF
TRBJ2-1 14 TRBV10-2 CASTTSGGNNEQFF
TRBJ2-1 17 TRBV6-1 CASSETPRGQVYNEQFF
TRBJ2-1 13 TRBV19 CASSIGGYDEQFF
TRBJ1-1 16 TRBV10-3 CAINSGTGGYGTEAFF
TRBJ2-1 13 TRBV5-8 CASSPGQVGEQFF